This T cell receptor (beta chain) was recorded in a study of blood T cell repertoires in COVID-19. Study context: T cells, B-cell-depleted T cells, or PBMCs supplied cDNA or gDNA.

Membership in each cohort depended on participant-reported clinical history. Recovered status applied to Cohort 3 donors who had two consecutive negative PCRs. It also applied to those with clearance or with symptom resolution. In the study's own analysis: By means of reference gene primer amplification, nucleated cell counts were estimated. Clones were sequenced by immunoSEQ multiplex PCR, and TCRdb holds only the in-frame ones, with some missing. V, J and clone size reflect that table, while D and trimming were determined from the DNA. In the table there are 250,000 to 350,000 clones, less than 85% of which are singletons. CDR3 size: 16 residues. The V gene lost 0 bases and the J gene lost 2 bases, with 10 bases spanning the gap. CDR1 LNHNV and CDR2 YYDKDF come from the germline V gene (reference sequence).

The sequencing sample was made of PBMCs or T cells enriched from blood (not recorded which). The chain has TRBV15 and TRBJ1-4; tentative D call: TRBD1 (6 bases). This sequence was found in a woman aged 45-60 years who had recovered from COVID-19. The CDR3 bases are TGTGCCACCAGCAGAGACGACAGGACCACTAATGAAAAACTGTTTTTT. Translation gives CATSRDDRTTNEKLFF.